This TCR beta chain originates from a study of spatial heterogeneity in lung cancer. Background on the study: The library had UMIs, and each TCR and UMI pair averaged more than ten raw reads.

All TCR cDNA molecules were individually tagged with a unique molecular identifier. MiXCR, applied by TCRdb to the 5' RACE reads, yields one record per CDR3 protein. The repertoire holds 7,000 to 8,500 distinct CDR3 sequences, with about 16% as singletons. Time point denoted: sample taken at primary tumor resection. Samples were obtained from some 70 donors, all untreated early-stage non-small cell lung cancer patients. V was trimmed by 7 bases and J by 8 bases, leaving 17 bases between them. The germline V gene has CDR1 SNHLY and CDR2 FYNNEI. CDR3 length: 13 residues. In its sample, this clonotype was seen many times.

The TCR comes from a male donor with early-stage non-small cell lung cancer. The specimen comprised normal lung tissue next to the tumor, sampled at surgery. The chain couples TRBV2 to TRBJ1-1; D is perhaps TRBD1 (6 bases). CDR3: CASKNGQKIEAFF. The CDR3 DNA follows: TGTGCCAGCAAGAACGGACAGAAGATAGAAGCTTTCTTT.